This is a list of T cell receptor beta chains from one sample in a study of a mutant IDH1 vaccine in newly diagnosed glioma. TCRdb's copy holds only in-frame clones and misses some; the assay was immunoSEQ multiplex PCR. Among around 66,000 clones listed, about 80% were seen once. No antigen has been assigned to these receptors. The sequencing here drew on PBMCs, taken from a glioma patient whose treatment included an IDH1 peptide vaccine. Receptors originate from a man over 45 with glioma. Each CDR3 is given with its conserved first and last residue. Fields, in order: J gene, clone size, V gene, D gene, CDR3 DNA, CDR3 protein. The D gene is left open where the match is weak. The size of a clone is reported for some rows only, either as once, few or many, or as a class for expanded clones.

>TRBJ2-7|.|TRBV7-9|TRBD1
TGTGCCAGCAGCTTATCGGGTCCGGGACAGGGCAACGAGCAGTACTTC
CASSLSGPGQGNEQYF
>TRBJ2-7|.|TRBV7-2|TRBD1
TGTGCCAGCAGCCTAACAGGGGTCGAGCAGTACTTC
CASSLTGVEQYF
>TRBJ1-2|once|TRBV6-5|.
TGTGCCAGCGTTCGATCGGGGACCCACGGCTACACCTTC
CASVRSGTHGYTF
>TRBJ2-7|.|TRBV11-2|.
TGTGCCAGCAGCACATTAAGGGCGGTGAGCCACGAGCAGTACTTC
CASSTLRAVSHEQYF
>TRBJ2-3|.|TRBV7-2|.
TGTGCCAGCAGCTTTACCCCGCCAGATACGCAGTATTTT
CASSFTPPDTQYF
>TRBJ1-5|few|TRBV7-6|.
TGTGCCAGCAGCTTAAACGGGATTCAGCCCCAGCATTTT
CASSLNGIQPQHF
>TRBJ2-1|.|TRBV19|TRBD1
TGTGCCAGTAGTCCTCTCTCGGGACAGGGGTACAATGAGCAGTTCTTC
CASSPLSGQGYNEQFF
>TRBJ2-7|.|TRBV5-1|TRBD2
TGCGCCAGTGGACAAGCGGGGGTCTCCTACGAGCAGTACTTC
CASGQAGVSYEQYF
>TRBJ2-1|.|TRBV7-2|TRBD2
TGTGCCAGCCGCCCGGGACTAGCGGGAGTCAATGAGCAGTTCTTC
CASRPGLAGVNEQFF
>TRBJ1-2|.|TRBV18|TRBD1
TGTGCCAGCTCACCTCCCGGACAGGGGGCGCGAGTCTATGGCTACACCTTC
CASSPPGQGARVYGYTF
>TRBJ2-7|.|TRBV11-3|.
TGTGCCAGCAGCTTAGACCTCTACGAGCAGTACTTC
CASSLDLYEQYF
>TRBJ1-4|once|TRBV10-3|.
TGTGCCATCAGTGCTAGTACTTCCCTCGGGGAAAAACTGTTTTTT
CAISASTSLGEKLFF
>TRBJ1-5|.|TRBV19|.
TGTGCCAGTAGGGCGGCCGGGGGTGGGGGCAATCAGCCCCAGCATTTT
CASRAAGGGGNQPQHF
>TRBJ1-1|.|TRBV19|.
TGTGCCAGTTCAGCGGGCCCCTGGGGGTTTGAAGCTTTCTTT
CASSAGPWGFEAFF
>TRBJ1-1|.|TRBV28|.
TGTGCCAGCAGCCGGGGGGGGGCCGGGAACACTGAAGCTTTCTTT
CASSRGGAGNTEAFF
>TRBJ2-5|.|TRBV2|TRBD2
TGTGCCAGCATCCCGACTAGCGGGGTACAAGAGACCCAGTACTTC
CASIPTSGVQETQYF
>TRBJ1-2|.|TRBV4-1|.
TGCGCCAGCAGCCGATTAGGTATCCTGCTCTCTGGCTACACCTTC
CASSRLGILLSGYTF
>TRBJ1-1|once|TRBV28|TRBD1
TGTGCCAGCACCCGCCGGGACAGGGTCTCCTACGAAGCTTTCTTT
CASTRRDRVSYEAFF
>TRBJ2-3|.|TRBV5-1|.
TGCGCCAGCAGCTTGCAGAGAAACACAGATACGCAGTATTTT
CASSLQRNTDTQYF
>TRBJ2-2|.|TRBV5-1|TRBD2
TGCGCCAGCAGCGCCCTGGGGGGGGACACCGGGGAGCTGTTTTTT
CASSALGGDTGELFF
>TRBJ1-5|.|TRBV19|TRBD1
TGTGCCAGTAGGGGACAGACGAATCAGCCCCAGCATTTT
CASRGQTNQPQHF
>TRBJ2-5|.|TRBV7-2|TRBD2
TGTGCCAGCAGCTTTCCCGGGGGGAGGGAGACCCAGTACTTC
CASSFPGGRETQYF
>TRBJ2-5|.|TRBV5-1|TRBD1
TGCGCCGGCGATCCTACAGGGGAAGAGACCCAGTACTTC
CAGDPTGEETQYF
>TRBJ2-7|.|TRBV5-1|TRBD2
TGCGCCAGCAGCCTAGGGACTAGCGGGGCCTACGAGCAGTACTTC
CASSLGTSGAYEQYF
>TRBJ1-5|.|TRBV19|.
TGTGCCAGTAGTAACGGTTATAGCAATCAGCCCCAGCATTTT
CASSNGYSNQPQHF
>TRBJ2-2|.|TRBV5-1|.
TGCGCCAGCAGCCCCGGCGACACCGGGGAGCTGTTTTTT
CASSPGDTGELFF